The T cell receptor (beta chain) under discussion was sequenced for a study of Ad26.COV2.S vaccination and SARS-CoV-2 variants. Produced via immunoSEQ multiplex PCR; TCRdb's table is partial and in-frame only. The repertoire holds 300,000 to 400,000 clones, about 88% seen once, with approximately 5.9% in the top ten. The CDR3 loop spans 13 amino acids. Germline CDR1 reads KGHSH; CDR2 reads LQKENI. The V end lost 2 bases, the J end lost 6 bases, and 11 bases lay between the germline ends. Treatment in this sample: over 15 received Ad26.COV2.S at low or high dose, single or two shots; roughly five received placebo; per-sample allocation not given. Sampling was performed 63 days after the first vaccine or placebo injection.

This material consisted of peripheral blood, taken in a trial of Ad26.COV2.S vaccine versus placebo. This clonotype was sampled from a person aged 18-60 years who received the Ad26.COV2.S COVID-19 vaccine or a placebo. This chain uses TRBV18 with TRBJ2-7, with unresolved D. The CDR3 region is CASSPNSKVEQYF. CDR3 DNA: TGTGCCAGCTCACCAAACAGTAAGGTCGAGCAGTACTTC.